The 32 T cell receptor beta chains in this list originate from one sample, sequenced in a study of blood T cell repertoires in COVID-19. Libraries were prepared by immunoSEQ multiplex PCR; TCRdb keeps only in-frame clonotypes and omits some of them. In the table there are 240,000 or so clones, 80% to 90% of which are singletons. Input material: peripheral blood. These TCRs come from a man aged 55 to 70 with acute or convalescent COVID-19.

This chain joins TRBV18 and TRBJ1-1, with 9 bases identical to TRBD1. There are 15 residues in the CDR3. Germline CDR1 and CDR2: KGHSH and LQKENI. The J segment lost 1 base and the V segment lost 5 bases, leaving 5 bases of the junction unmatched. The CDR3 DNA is TGTGCCAGCTCAGCGAGACAGGGGGGGAACACTGAAGCTTTCTTT. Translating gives CASSARQGGNTEAFF.

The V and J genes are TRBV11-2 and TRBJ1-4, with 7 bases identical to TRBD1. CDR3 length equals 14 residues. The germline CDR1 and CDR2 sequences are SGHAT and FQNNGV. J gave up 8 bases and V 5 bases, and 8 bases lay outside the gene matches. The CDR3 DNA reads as TGTGCCAGCAGCATATCCGGGACAGCAGAAAAACTGTTTTTT. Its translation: CASSISGTAEKLFF.

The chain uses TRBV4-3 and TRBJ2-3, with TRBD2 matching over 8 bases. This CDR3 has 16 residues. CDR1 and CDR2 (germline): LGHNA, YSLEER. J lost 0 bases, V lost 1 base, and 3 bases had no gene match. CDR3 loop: CASSQGAGASTDTQYF. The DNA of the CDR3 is TGCGCCAGCAGCCAAGGAGCGGGGGCGAGCACAGATACGCAGTATTTT.

CDR3 DNA: TGTGCCAGCAGCCAAGGGACAGGGTCTGGAAACACCATATATTTT. Translation: CASSQGTGSGNTIYF. The chain employs TRBV4-2 and TRBJ1-3, with 8 bases that match TRBD1. The CDR3 loop spans 15 amino acids. Germline V CDR1 and CDR2: LGHNA, YNFKEQ. The trim removed 1 base at V and 1 base at J, leaving 0 bases unmatched.

The CDR3, as DNA: TGTGCCAGCAGTGACCCGGGACTAGCGGCCTACGAGCAGTACTTC. It is translated as CASSDPGLAAYEQYF. V usage is TRBV2 and J usage is TRBJ2-7, with 11 bases aligning to TRBD2. Trimming took 3 bases from V and 2 from J; bases not matched to a gene: 3. The CDR3 loop spans 15 amino acids. Germline V gene lookup returns CDR1 SNHLY and CDR2 FYNNEI.

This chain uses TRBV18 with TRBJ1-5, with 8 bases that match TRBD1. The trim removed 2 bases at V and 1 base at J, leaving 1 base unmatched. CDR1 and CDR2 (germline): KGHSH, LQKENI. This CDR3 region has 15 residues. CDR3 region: CASSPAGGSNQPQHF. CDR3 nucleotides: TGTGCCAGCTCACCAGCAGGGGGCAGCAATCAGCCCCAGCATTTT.

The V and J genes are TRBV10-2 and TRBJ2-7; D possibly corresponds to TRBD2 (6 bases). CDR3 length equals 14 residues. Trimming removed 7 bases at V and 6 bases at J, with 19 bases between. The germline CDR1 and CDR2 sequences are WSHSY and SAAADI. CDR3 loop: CASTRTGDRGEQYF. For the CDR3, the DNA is TGCGCCAGCACTCGCACGGGAGATCGGGGCGAGCAGTACTTC.

CDR3 coding DNA: TGTGCCAGCTCCCAAGGGGGCCCTGGGGATGAAGCTTTCTTT. Translation gives CASSQGGPGDEAFF. The chain combines TRBV18 with TRBJ1-1; 7 nucleotides agree with TRBD1. From germline, CDR1 is KGHSH and CDR2 LQKENI. Trimming at V came to 6 bases and at J to 7 bases, leaving 11 bases not matched to a gene. This CDR3 contains 14 residues.

The CDR3 here is CASSLRPGGLAVPGELFF. The CDR3 DNA sequence: TGTGCCAGCAGTCTACGTCCCGGGGGACTAGCGGTCCCCGGGGAGCTGTTTTTT. This chain links TRBV7-6 with TRBJ2-2; 11 nucleotides align to TRBD2. The germline V gene encodes CDR1 SGHVS and CDR2 FNYEAQ. The length of the CDR3 is 18 residues. Trimming cost V 6 bases and J 6 bases; bases outside gene matches: 15.

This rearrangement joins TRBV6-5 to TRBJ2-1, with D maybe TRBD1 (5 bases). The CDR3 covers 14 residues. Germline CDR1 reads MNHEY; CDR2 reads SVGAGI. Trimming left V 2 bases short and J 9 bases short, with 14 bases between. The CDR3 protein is CASSYVGAPGEQFF. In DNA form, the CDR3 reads TGTGCCAGCAGTTACGTAGGGGCGCCTGGTGAGCAGTTCTTC.

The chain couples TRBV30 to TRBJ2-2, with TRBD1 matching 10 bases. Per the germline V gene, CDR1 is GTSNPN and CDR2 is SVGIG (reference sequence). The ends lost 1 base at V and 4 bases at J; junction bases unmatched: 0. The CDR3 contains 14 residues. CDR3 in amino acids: CAWSGTGGTGELFF. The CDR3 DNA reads TGTGCCTGGAGTGGGACAGGGGGCACCGGGGAGCTGTTTTTT. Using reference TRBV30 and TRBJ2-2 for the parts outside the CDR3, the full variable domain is SQTIHQWPATLVQPVGSPLSLECTVEGTSNPNLYWYRQAAGRGLQLLFYSVGIGQISSEVPQNLSASRPQDRQFILSSKKLLLSDSGFYLCAWSGTGGTGELFFGEGSRLTVL.

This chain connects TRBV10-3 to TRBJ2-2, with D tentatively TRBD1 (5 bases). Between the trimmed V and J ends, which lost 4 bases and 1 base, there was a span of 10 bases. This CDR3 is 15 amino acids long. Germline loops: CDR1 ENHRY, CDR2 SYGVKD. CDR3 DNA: TGTGCCATCAGTGGGGGCAGGGAGAACACCGGGGAGCTGTTTTTT. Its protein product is CAISGGRENTGELFF.

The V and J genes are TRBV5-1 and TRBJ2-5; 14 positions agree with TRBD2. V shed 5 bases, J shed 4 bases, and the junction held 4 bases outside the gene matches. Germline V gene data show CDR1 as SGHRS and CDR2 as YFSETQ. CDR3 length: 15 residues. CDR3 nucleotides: TGCGCCAGCAGACCCGGGACTAGCGGGAGAGAGACCCAGTACTTC. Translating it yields CASRPGTSGRETQYF.

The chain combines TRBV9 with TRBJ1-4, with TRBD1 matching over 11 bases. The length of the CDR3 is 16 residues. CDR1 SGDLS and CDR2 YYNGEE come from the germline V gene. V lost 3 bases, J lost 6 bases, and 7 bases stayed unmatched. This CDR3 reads CASSESGTGGDEKLFF. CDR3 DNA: TGTGCCAGCAGCGAATCCGGGACAGGGGGAGATGAAAAACTGTTTTTT.

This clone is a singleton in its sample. The chain's CDR3 is CASSQDGGPYNEQFF. As DNA, the CDR3 is TGTGCCAGCAGCCAAGACGGAGGACCCTACAATGAGCAGTTCTTC. The chain combines TRBV3-1 (or the pseudogene TRBV3-2) with TRBJ2-1; D is perhaps TRBD2 (5 bases). This CDR3 has 15 residues. Germline lookup yields CDR1 LGHDT and CDR2 YNNKEL (reference sequence). V was cut by 0 bases and J by 2 bases, with 8 bases left in between.

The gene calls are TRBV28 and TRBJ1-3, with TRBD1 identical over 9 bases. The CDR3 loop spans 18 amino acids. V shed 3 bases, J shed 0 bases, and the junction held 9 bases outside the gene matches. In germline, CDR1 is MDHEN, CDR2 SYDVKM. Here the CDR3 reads CASSLFSQGAHSGNTIYF. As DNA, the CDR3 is TGTGCCAGCAGTTTGTTCTCACAGGGGGCTCACTCTGGAAACACCATATATTTT. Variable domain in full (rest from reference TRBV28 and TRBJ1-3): DVKVTQSSRYLVKRTGEKVFLECVQDMDHENMFWYRQDPGLGLRLIYFSYDVKMKEKGDIPEGYSVSREKKERFSLILESASTNQTSMYLCASSLFSQGAHSGNTIYFGEGSWLTVV.

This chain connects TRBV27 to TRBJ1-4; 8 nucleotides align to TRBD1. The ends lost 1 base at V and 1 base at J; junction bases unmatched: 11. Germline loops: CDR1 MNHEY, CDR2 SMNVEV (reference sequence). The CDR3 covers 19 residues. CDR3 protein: CASSLFTVTGVGTNEKLFF. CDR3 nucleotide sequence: TGTGCCAGCAGTTTATTTACCGTGACAGGGGTGGGAACTAATGAAAAACTGTTTTTT. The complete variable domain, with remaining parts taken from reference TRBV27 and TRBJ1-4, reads EAQVTQNPRYLITVTGKKLTVTCSQNMNHEYMSWYRQDPGLGLRQIYYSMNVEVTDKGDVPEGYKVSRKEKRNFPLILESPSPNQTSLYFCASSLFTVTGVGTNEKLFFGSGTQLSVL.

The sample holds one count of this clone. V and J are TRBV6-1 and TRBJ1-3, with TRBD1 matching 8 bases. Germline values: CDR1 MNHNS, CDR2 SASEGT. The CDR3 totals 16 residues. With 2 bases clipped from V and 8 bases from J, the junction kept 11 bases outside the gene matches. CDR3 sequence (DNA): TGTGCCAGCAGTGAATCGCCGACAGGGGATTGGGACACCATATATTTT. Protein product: CASSESPTGDWDTIYF.

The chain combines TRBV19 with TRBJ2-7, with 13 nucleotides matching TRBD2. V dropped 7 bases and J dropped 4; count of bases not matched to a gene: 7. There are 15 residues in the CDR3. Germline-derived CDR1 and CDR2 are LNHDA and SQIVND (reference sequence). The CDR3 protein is CASTALAGGIYEQYF. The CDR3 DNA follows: TGTGCCAGTACCGCACTAGCGGGAGGGATATACGAGCAGTACTTC.

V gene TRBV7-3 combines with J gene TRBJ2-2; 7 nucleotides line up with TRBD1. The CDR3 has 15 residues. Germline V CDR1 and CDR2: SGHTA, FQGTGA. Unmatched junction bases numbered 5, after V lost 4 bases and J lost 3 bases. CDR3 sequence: CASSSTGTDTGELFF. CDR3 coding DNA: TGTGCCAGCAGCTCAACCGGGACAGACACCGGGGAGCTGTTTTTT.

Here the CDR3 reads CASSQGQSNQLFF. CDR3 in DNA: TGCGCCAGCAGCCAGGGACAGAGCAATCAACTGTTTTTT. The chain links TRBV4-3 to TRBJ1-4; 7 positions match TRBD1. The V gene end was trimmed by 3 bases and the J gene end by 12 bases; junction bases not matched to a gene: 7. CDR3 length: 13 residues. Germline V gene data show CDR1 as LGHNA and CDR2 as YSLEER.

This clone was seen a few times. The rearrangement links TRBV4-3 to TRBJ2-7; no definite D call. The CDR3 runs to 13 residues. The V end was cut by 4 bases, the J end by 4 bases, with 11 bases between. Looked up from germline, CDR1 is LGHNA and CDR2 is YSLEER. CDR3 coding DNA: TGCGCCAGCAGCCCAGGTATGGCATACGAGCAGTACTTC. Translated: CASSPGMAYEQYF.

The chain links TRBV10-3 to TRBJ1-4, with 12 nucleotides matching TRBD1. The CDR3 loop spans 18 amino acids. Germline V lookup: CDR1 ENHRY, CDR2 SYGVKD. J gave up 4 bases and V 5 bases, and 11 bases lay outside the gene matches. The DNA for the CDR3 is TGTGCCATCAGTCCAGGACCGGGACAGGGGGCGGGTAATGAAAAACTGTTTTTT. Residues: CAISPGPGQGAGNEKLFF.

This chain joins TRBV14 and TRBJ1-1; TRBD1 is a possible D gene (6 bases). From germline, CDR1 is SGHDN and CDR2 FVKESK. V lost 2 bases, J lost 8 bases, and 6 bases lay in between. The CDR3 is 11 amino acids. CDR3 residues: CASSQRGEAFF. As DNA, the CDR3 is TGTGCCAGCAGCCAAAGGGGGGAAGCTTTCTTT.

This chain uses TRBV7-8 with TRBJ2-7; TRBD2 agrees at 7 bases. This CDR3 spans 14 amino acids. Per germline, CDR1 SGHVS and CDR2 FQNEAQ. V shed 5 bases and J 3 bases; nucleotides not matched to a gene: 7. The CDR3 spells CASSLTSANYEQYF. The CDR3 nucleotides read TGTGCCAGCAGCCTTACTAGCGCCAACTACGAGCAGTACTTC. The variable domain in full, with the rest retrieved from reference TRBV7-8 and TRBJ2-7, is GAGVSQSPRYKVAKRGQDVALRCDPISGHVSLFWYQQALGQGPEFLTYFQNEAQLDKSGLPSDRFFAERPEGSVSTLKIQRTQQEDSAVYLCASSLTSANYEQYFGPGTRLTVT.

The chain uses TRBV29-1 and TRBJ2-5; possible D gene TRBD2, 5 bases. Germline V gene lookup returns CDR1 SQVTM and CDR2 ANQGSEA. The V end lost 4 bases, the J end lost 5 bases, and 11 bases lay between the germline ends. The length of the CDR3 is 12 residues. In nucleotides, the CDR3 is TGCAGCGTTGGAAGGGAGTTTGAGACCCAGTACTTC. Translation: CSVGREFETQYF.

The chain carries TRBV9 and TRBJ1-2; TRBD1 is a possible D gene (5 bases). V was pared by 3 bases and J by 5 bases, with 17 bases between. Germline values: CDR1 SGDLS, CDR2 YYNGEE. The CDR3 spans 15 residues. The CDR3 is CASSATYPGGYGYTF. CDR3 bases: TGTGCCAGCAGCGCGACGTATCCCGGGGGTTATGGCTACACCTTC. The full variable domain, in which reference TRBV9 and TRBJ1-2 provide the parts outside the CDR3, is DSGVTQTPKHLITATGQRVTLRCSPRSGDLSVYWYQQSLDQGLQFLIQYYNGEERAKGNILERFSAQQFPDLHSELNLSSLELGDSALYFCASSATYPGGYGYTFGSGTRLTVV.

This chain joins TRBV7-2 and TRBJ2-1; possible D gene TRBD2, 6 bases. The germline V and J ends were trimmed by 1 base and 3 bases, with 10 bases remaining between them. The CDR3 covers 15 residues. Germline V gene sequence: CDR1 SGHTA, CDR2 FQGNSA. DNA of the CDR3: TGTGCCAGCAGCTTAGGTGGCGGGGTCTACAATGAGCAGTTCTTC. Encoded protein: CASSLGGGVYNEQFF.

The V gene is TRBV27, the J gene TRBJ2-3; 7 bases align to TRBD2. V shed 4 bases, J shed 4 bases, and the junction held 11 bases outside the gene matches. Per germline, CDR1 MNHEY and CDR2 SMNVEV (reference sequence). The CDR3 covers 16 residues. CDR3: CASSSGLVISPDTQYF. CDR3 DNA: TGTGCCAGCAGTTCCGGACTAGTCATAAGTCCAGATACGCAGTATTTT.

The CDR3 here is CASSPLAGGSHEQFF. The CDR3 DNA reads TGTGCCAGCAGTCCACTAGCGGGAGGGTCCCATGAGCAGTTCTTC. The gene calls are TRBV28 and TRBJ2-1; 13 bases fit TRBD2. Trimming removed 5 bases from V and 8 bases from J; junction bases left unmatched: 6. This CDR3 has 15 residues. In germline, CDR1 is MDHEN, CDR2 SYDVKM. The whole variable domain, filled in from reference TRBV28 and TRBJ2-1, reads DVKVTQSSRYLVKRTGEKVFLECVQDMDHENMFWYRQDPGLGLRLIYFSYDVKMKEKGDIPEGYSVSREKKERFSLILESASTNQTSMYLCASSPLAGGSHEQFFGPGTRLTVL.

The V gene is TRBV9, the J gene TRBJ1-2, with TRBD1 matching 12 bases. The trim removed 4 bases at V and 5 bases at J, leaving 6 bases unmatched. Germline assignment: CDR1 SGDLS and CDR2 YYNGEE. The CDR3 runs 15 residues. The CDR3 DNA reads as TGTGCCAGCAGCCCCGGGACAGGGGGCTGGTATGGCTACACCTTC. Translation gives CASSPGTGGWYGYTF.

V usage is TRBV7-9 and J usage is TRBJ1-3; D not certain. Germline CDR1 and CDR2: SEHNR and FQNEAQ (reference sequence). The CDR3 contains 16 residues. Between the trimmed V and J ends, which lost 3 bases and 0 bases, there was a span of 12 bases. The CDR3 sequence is CASSFRENRSGNTIYF. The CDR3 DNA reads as TGTGCCAGCAGCTTCCGAGAGAACCGCTCTGGAAACACCATATATTTT. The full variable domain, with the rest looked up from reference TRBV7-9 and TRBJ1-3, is DTGVSQNPRHKITKRGQNVTFRCDPISEHNRLYWYRQTLGQGPEFLTYFQNEAQLEKSRLLSDRFSAERPKGSFSTLEIQRTEQGDSAMYLCASSFRENRSGNTIYFGEGSWLTVV.